One and the same sample provided the 3 T cell receptor beta chains below, sequenced in a study of blood T cells in healthy people across ages. A second PCR of 7 to 11 cycles used a sample-barcoded 5' primer and a J-beta primer mix. TCRdb passed the 5' RACE reads through MiXCR, listing each CDR3 protein once. Here the sample spans 800,000 to 950,000 distinct CDR3 sequences, roughly 29% being singletons. The same data also contributed to another study, on T cells of mothers and their children.

The sequenced sample consisted of blood. The receptors derive from a woman in her forties in good health.

This clonotype was observed a handful of times. This rearrangement joins TRBV18 to TRBJ1-4, with D possibly matching TRBD1 (6 bases). Trimming removed 4 bases from V and 0 bases from J, with 12 bases in between. CDR1 is KGHSH and CDR2 is LQKENI in the germline V gene. The CDR3 is made up of 16 amino acids. The CDR3 loop is CASSLRQAPTNEKLFF. The CDR3 DNA reads TGTGCCAGCTCACTACGACAGGCACCAACTAATGAAAAACTGTTTTTT.

Regarding this clonotype: A much larger clone differs from this one at a single base, so this may be a read error. V is TRBV4-3 and J is TRBJ2-7; TRBD2 matches at 7 bases. This CDR3 has 15 amino acids. V trimming: 3 bases; J trimming: 2 bases; junction bases outside the gene matches: 7. Germline-derived CDR1 and CDR2 are LGHNA and YSLEER. CDR3 nucleotides: TGCGCCAGCAGCCATGGGCTAGCGGAGACCTACGAGCAGTACTTC. It is translated as CASSHGLAETYEQYF.

Points on this clonotype: A much larger clone sits a single nucleotide away, making a read error possible. The chain uses TRBV5-1 and TRBJ2-3; 9 bases fit TRBD1. V gave up 4 bases and J gave up 3 bases; unmatched junction bases: 9. CDR1 is SGHRS and CDR2 is YFSETQ in the germline V gene. The CDR3 consists of 16 residues. CDR3 amino acids: CASSHSWTGETDTQYF. CDR3 in DNA: TGCGCCAGCAGCCACTCGTGGACAGGGGAGACAGATACGCAGTATTTT.